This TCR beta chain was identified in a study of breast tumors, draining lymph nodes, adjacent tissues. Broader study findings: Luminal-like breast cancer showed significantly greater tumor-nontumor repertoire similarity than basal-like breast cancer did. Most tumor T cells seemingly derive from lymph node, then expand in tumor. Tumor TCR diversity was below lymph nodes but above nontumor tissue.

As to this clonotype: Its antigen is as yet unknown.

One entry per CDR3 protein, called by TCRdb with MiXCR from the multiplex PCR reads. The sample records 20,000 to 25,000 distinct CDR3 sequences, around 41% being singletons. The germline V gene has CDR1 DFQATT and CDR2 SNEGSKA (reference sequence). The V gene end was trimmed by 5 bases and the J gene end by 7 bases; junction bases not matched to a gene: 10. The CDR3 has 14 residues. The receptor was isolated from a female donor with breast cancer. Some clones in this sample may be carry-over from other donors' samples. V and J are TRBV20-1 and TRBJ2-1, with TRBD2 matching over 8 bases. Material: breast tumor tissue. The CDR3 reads CSAWSGSKANEQFF. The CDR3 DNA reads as TGCAGTGCTTGGAGCGGGAGTAAAGCGAATGAGCAGTTCTTC.